The clone carrying this T cell receptor (beta chain) was seen a handful of times. As for time point: persistent/refractory GD, antithyroid drugs over 5 years with positive TRAb. The TCR library was made from RNA that had been extracted from PBMCs in TRIzol. The data belong to a study of regulatory T cells in long-lasting Graves disease. Trimming cost V 3 bases and J 2 bases, with 7 bases left between them. Per germline, CDR1 SGHDN and CDR2 FVKESK. The CDR3 is made up of 13 amino acids. CDR3-region Arm-PCR and iRepertoire HTBI primers produced the TCR beta libraries. TCRdb reanalysed the multiplex PCR reads using MiXCR and keeps one entry per CDR3 protein. The top ten hold roughly 7.7% of the sample, which has about 470,000 distinct CDR3 sequences, 20% to 25% seen once.

The material sequenced was peripheral blood mononuclear cells (PBMCs), taken when the disease was refractory, from a patient treated with antithyroid drugs. V usage is TRBV14 and J usage is TRBJ1-2; D is undetermined. The receptor was isolated from a female donor with Graves disease. The CDR3 is CASSQQENYGYTF. In nucleotides, the CDR3 is TGTGCCAGCAGCCAGCAGGAGAACTATGGCTACACCTTC.